Reported below is one T cell receptor beta chain. This entry comes from a study of T cell responses to AZD1222 COVID-19 vaccine. CDR3 length equals 15 residues. CDR1 is SGHNT and CDR2 is YYREEE in the germline V gene (reference sequence). J lost 8 bases, V lost 7 bases, and 14 bases had no gene match. The repertoire was sequenced with immunoSEQ multiplex PCR; TCRdb's copy has only in-frame clones and lacks some. The sample yields 130,000 or so clones, around 83% seen once. Sequences were derived from peripheral blood, sampled on day 0 of AZD1222 vaccination. The chain recombines TRBV5-4 with TRBJ2-1, with 8 bases that match TRBD2. This sequence was found in an adult in good health. The CDR3: CASLLTASGRYEQFF. The CDR3 DNA reads as TGTGCCAGCCTCTTAACGGCTAGCGGGCGATATGAGCAGTTCTTC.